This entry is about one T cell receptor beta chain. The clone's antigen remains unknown. Per-nucleotide qualities are absent, and no much larger clonotype sits a single base away. From each donor, a single peripheral blood sample of around 120 mL on average was drawn into heparinised tubes. Using a panel that included CD45RO, CCR7, CD25, CD127, CD95 and CD27, naive, central memory, regulatory and stem cell-like memory CD4+ T cells were sorted on a BD FACSAria II. Every sorted population had a purity above 95%. PBMCs were separated immediately by Lymphoprep density gradient centrifugation and were stained directly, without being cultured. To minimize batch effects, samples were stained and sorted in pairs, one healthy donor with one patient per experiment. This sample was included in a study of beta chain features in type 1 diabetes (dated by TCRdb to between 2018 and 2020). Concerning the study at large: No differences in mean age, gender distribution, total cell number or subset yield were found between patients and healthy donors. A total of 107,917,701 sorted cells were examined across all samples, and the number of cells per subset was strongly correlated with RNA yield. In the study, recently diagnosed type 1 diabetes patients and matched healthy donors were compared on the TCRB repertoires of their sorted circulating CD4+ T cell subsets. Regulatory and stem cell-like memory subsets were obtained from only 8 patients and about eight healthy donors, while naive and central memory subsets were obtained from all 30 or so donors.

The High Capacity cDNA Reverse Transcription Kit was used to reverse transcribe all of the isolated RNA, meaning that expressed TCRB transcripts were what got sequenced. Survey-depth immunoSEQ sequencing was performed on stem cell-like memory T cell samples, with an average of about 1 million total reads per sample. After sorted cells were lysed in RLT buffer, RNA was extracted with DNase-treated RNeasy Micro or Mini kits, with the choice depending on cell number. Each cell subset was processed separately to prevent cross-contamination, with patient and healthy donor samples processed together. The immunoSEQ multiplex PCR was used to amplify TCRB sequences from cDNA, yielding 87-bp fragments that span the CDR3 region. The amplicons were sequenced using the Illumina HiSeq platform. In the source study's methods: PCR bias was corrected computationally using synthetic template baselines, and reads within Hamming distance 2 were collapsed, with unmergeable singletons discarded. By aligning reads against IMGT, V, D and J genes, CDR3 length, and insertions or deletions at six rearrangement sites were assigned. Clonotype counts were normalized to sorted cell number within each subset before computing true diversity and Gini coefficients with the tcR R package. Repertoire sharing was quantified using the overlap coefficient calculated on TCRB nucleotide sequences. Imported from immuneACCESS, the table was reduced by TCRdb to in-frame sequences with V and J called. These copies leave out some clones; in studies compared against another copy, an unresolved V gene accounts for under half, and the cause of the remainder is not known. The DNA was the basis for D and trimming; V, J and clone size are from that table. Here the sample has about 25,000 clones; about 71% occur a single time. 0.9% to 1.4% of the sample lies in the top ten.

The trim is 2 bases for V and 9 bases for J, with a gap of 7 bases between the germline ends. CDR1 is given as SGHRS and CDR2 as YFSETQ, both from the germline V gene. The CDR3 spans 11 residues, from the cysteine through the phenylalanine. The CDR3 DNA has 33 bases and is translated from base 1. Results and caveats for the whole study, not just this receptor: Because cDNA was sequenced instead of genomic DNA, highly expressing activated cells could be over-represented, though the groups showed no difference in activation or CD3 levels. Fewer insertions and more nucleotide deletions at VDJ recombination sites were observed in patients with type 1 diabetes, implying thymic rearrangement abnormalities. Only small numbers of individuals were included in the HLA sub-analyses, which left unresolved whether HLA type had any influence on TCRB rearrangement. Naive, central memory and regulatory TCRB repertoires appeared more similar among patients than among healthy donors. Shorter templates might be favored by PCR, yet because patient and control samples were amplified and corrected together, any such skew would affect both groups equally. A moderate but significant shortening of TCRB CDR3 length was observed in type 1 diabetes patients in all four CD4+ subsets.

This receptor chain uses TRBV5-1 and TRBJ2-3, with no reliable assignment of the D segment. The sequence was obtained from a woman in her 40s with type 1 diabetes. The specimen was stem cell memory CD4+ T cells from blood. The cell subset or site label, as the study defines it: stem cell-like memory CD4+ T cells. The CDR3 protein sequence reads: CASSFGQTQYF. The sequenced DNA is TGCGCCAGCAGCTTTGGGCAGACGCAGTATTTT. The entire variable domain, with the stretches around the CDR3 drawn from the reference TRBV5-1 and TRBJ2-3 proteins, is KAGVTQTPRYLIKTRGQQVTLSCSPISGHRSVSWYQQTPGQGLQFLFEYFSETQRNKGNFPGRFSGRQFSNSRSEMNVSTLELGDSALYLCASSFGQTQYFGPGTRLTVL.